This TCR beta chain was documented in a study of graft-versus-host responses after intestinal transplantation. Comments on this clone: Its antigen is not known.

Study-wide results and limits: Detection of GvH clones occurred in recipient marrow, and some had their first appearance in ileum or blood. Graft-donor T cell macrochimerism in patients accompanied high graft-versus-host to host-versus-graft clonal ratios in allografts.

V lost 0 bases to trimming and J lost 8 bases; unmatched junction nucleotides: 8. The CDR3 contains 17 residues. Germline V gene data show CDR1 as LGHNA and CDR2 as YSLEER. Sequencing used immunoSEQ multiplex PCR; TCRdb keeps in-frame clones, though not all of them. The data contain tens of thousands of clones, nearly 95% of them seen just once; the ten biggest clones take up roughly 2.5%. The source is a human donor who was the organ donor for an intestinal transplant. The gene calls are TRBV4-3 and TRBJ2-1; 12 nucleotides agree with TRBD2. The sample consisted of unstimulated CD4+ T cells sorted from spleen or lymph node cells, taken before transplant. Here the CDR3 DNA reads TGCGCCAGCAGCCAAGATCCTAGCGGGAGGGCCGTCCATGAGCAGTTCTTC. Protein product: CASSQDPSGRAVHEQFF.